This TCR beta chain was captured by sequencing in a study of blood T cell repertoires in COVID-19. Study in general: From the United States, Italy and Spain came samples of acute and convalescent COVID-19. PBMCs, B-cell-depleted T cells, or T cells were the source of the cDNA or gDNA that made up the material.

Participant ages covered roughly 18 to 89 years across 24 US areas. Cohorts were assigned according to the clinical history that participants reported. The table came from immunoSEQ multiplex PCR; TCRdb's copy has only in-frame clones and leaves some out. The sample carries 200,000 to 250,000 clones, around 88% recorded once. The CDR3 extends over 15 amino acids. CDR1 is SEHNR, CDR2 FQNEAQ, per germline (reference sequence). The germline V and J ends were trimmed by 1 base and 3 bases, with 12 bases remaining between them. V is TRBV7-9 and J is TRBJ1-2; TRBD1 might be the D (6 bases). The sequencing input was PBMCs or T cells enriched from blood (not recorded which). This sequence was found in a woman in her forties or fifties with acute COVID-19. CDR3 region: CASSLEGGGHYGYTF. The CDR3 nucleotides read TGTGCCAGCAGCTTAGAAGGTGGGGGCCACTATGGCTACACCTTC.